This TCR beta chain came from a study of response to subunit inactivated influenza vaccine. This clonotype came up many times. Germline V gene lookup returns CDR1 SQVTM and CDR2 ANQGSEA. The CDR3 totals 12 residues. V dropped 6 bases and J dropped 0 bases, with 6 bases sitting between them. TCRdb analysed the RT-PCR reads with MiXCR anew, one entry per CDR3 protein. Of 450,000 to 600,000 distinct CDR3 sequences detected, under 9% appear once; the ten largest clones hold roughly 13%. The chain recombines TRBV29-1 with TRBJ2-4; no reliable D call. This sample comprised PBMCs from blood, obtained around 25 months after vaccination. The receptor's source is a man between 45 and 75 years old who received an inactivated influenza vaccine. CDR3 region: CSVGVAKNIQYF. CDR3 nucleotides: TGCAGCGTCGGAGTAGCCAAAAACATTCAGTACTTC.